A selection of T cell receptor beta chains follows, all from one sample in a study of vaccination effects on CD4 cells after COVID-19. No antigens are known for them. Here immunoSEQ multiplex PCR was the method, and the copy in TCRdb shows in-frame clones only, minus some. The table lists about 65,000 clones, less than 85% of them singletons. The input for sequencing was CD4+ T cells from PBMCs cultured with HCoV-NL63 spike peptides, taken before COVID-19 vaccination. The receptors here all came from a human donor who received a COVID-19 vaccine. Both conserved end residues are part of each CDR3. D genes are given only for firm matches. Only part of the rows carry a size: once, few, many, or a class if the clone is expanded.

j_call v_call d_call clone_size cdr3_aa cdr3_nt
TRBJ1-1 TRBV14 TRBD1 - CASSQDRGPSTEAFF TGTGCCAGCAGCCAGGACAGGGGGCCGAGCACTGAAGCTTTCTTT
TRBJ2-3 TRBV9 - - CASSVYRNRQSTDTQYF TGTGCCAGCAGCGTCTACCGGAACAGGCAGAGCACAGATACGCAGTATTTT
TRBJ2-5 TRBV27 - - CASSFDSEETQYF TGTGCCAGCAGTTTCGACAGTGAAGAGACCCAGTACTTC
TRBJ1-1 TRBV18 - - CASSPREWQGPEAFF TGTGCCAGCTCACCAAGGGAATGGCAGGGCCCAGAAGCTTTCTTT
TRBJ1-1 TRBV5-4 - few CASSLDRVNTEAFF TGTGCCAGCAGCTTGGACCGGGTGAACACTGAAGCTTTCTTT
TRBJ1-6 TRBV27 - - CASSLSAPALRSPLHF TGTGCCAGCAGTTTATCGGCCCCCGCTTTGAGGTCACCCCTCCACTTT
TRBJ2-5 TRBV5-1 TRBD1 - CASSPQGAGETQYF TGCGCCAGCAGCCCGCAGGGGGCCGGGGAGACCCAGTACTTC
TRBJ1-1 TRBV4-1 TRBD1 - CASSAPTGTPEAFF TGCGCCAGCAGCGCCCCGACAGGGACCCCTGAAGCTTTCTTT
TRBJ2-1 TRBV18 TRBD2 - CASSRGSGGGVEQFF TGTGCCAGCTCTCGAGGATCTGGCGGGGGGGTTGAGCAGTTCTTC
TRBJ2-1 TRBV10-3 TRBD1 few CAISENSGQGTYNEQFF TGTGCCATCAGTGAAAATTCGGGACAGGGGACCTACAATGAGCAGTTCTTC
TRBJ1-1 TRBV3-1/TRBV3-2 - - CASSSLSPTTEAFF TGTGCCAGCAGCTCCCTGAGCCCCACCACTGAAGCTTTCTTT
TRBJ1-1 TRBV10-2 - once CASLGGGNTEAFF TGCGCCAGCCTGGGCGGTGGGAACACTGAAGCTTTCTTT
TRBJ2-1 TRBV2 - few CASSDQGAYNEQFF TGTGCCAGCAGTGACCAGGGAGCCTACAATGAGCAGTTCTTC
TRBJ1-4 TRBV6-6 - - CASSGVANEKLFF TGTGCCAGCAGTGGTGTGGCTAATGAAAAACTGTTTTTT
TRBJ1-2 TRBV6-5 TRBD1 - CASSYVGTGGYGYTF TGTGCCAGCAGTTACGTTGGGACAGGGGGATATGGCTACACCTTC
TRBJ1-1 TRBV19 TRBD1 - CASSIRTGGPLMNTEAFF TGTGCCAGTAGTATACGGACAGGGGGCCCCCTCATGAACACTGAAGCTTTCTTT
TRBJ1-6 TRBV10-3 - - CATRQELNSPLHF TGTGCCACCCGACAGGAACTTAATTCACCCCTCCACTTT
TRBJ2-2 TRBV18 TRBD2 - CASSPRVAGNTGELFF TGTGCCAGCTCACCACGGGTAGCGGGGAACACCGGGGAGCTGTTTTTT
TRBJ2-3 TRBV11-2 - few CASSLVVGLDTQYF TGTGCCAGCAGCTTAGTTGTGGGGCTAGATACGCAGTATTTT
TRBJ1-2 TRBV18 - - CASSPPGVGYGYTF TGTGCCAGCTCACCGCCTGGTGTTGGGTATGGCTACACCTTC
TRBJ1-6 TRBV19 TRBD1 - CASSTRNRGRDSPLHF TGTGCCAGTAGTACCCGAAACAGGGGGCGAGATTCACCCCTCCACTTT
TRBJ2-1 TRBV7-2 TRBD2 - CASSLMGLAGNEQFF TGTGCCAGCAGCTTAATGGGACTAGCGGGGAATGAGCAGTTCTTC
TRBJ2-5 TRBV2 - - CASSDMQETQYF TGTGCCAGCAGTGACATGCAAGAGACCCAGTACTTC
TRBJ2-2 TRBV5-1 - - CASSLSEAADTGELFF TGCGCCAGCAGCTTATCTGAAGCGGCTGACACCGGGGAGCTGTTTTTT
TRBJ2-2 TRBV2 - few CASSGEGTRTGELFF TGTGCCAGCAGTGGCGAAGGGACCCGAACCGGGGAGCTGTTTTTT
TRBJ2-3 TRBV24-1 TRBD2 - CATSDSGALTDTQYF TGTGCCACCAGTGACAGCGGGGCCCTCACAGATACGCAGTATTTT
TRBJ2-3 TRBV6-5 TRBD2 - CASRSLAGRTDTQYF TGTGCCAGCAGATCACTAGCGGGACGTACAGATACGCAGTATTTT
TRBJ2-1 TRBV28 - once CASSFWWNEQFF TGTGCCAGCAGTTTTTGGTGGAATGAGCAGTTCTTC
TRBJ1-2 TRBV11-2 - few CASSLSTGNYGYTF TGTGCCAGCAGCCTCTCGACGGGGAACTATGGCTACACCTTC
TRBJ1-2 TRBV7-2 - - CASSLWQDSPYGYTF TGTGCCAGCAGCTTATGGCAAGACAGCCCGTATGGCTACACCTTC
TRBJ2-5 TRBV3-1/TRBV3-2 - - CASSPRGALQETQYF TGTGCCAGCAGCCCCCGCGGGGCCCTACAAGAGACCCAGTACTTC
TRBJ1-1 TRBV5-1 - - CASSLTGHSNTEAFF TGCGCCAGCAGCCTCACGGGACACTCCAACACTGAAGCTTTCTTT
TRBJ2-5 TRBV19 - - CASTPPGAQETQYF TGTGCCAGTACCCCCCCGGGGGCCCAAGAGACCCAGTACTTC
TRBJ1-6 TRBV10-3 TRBD1 - CAIRQGGNYNSPLHF TGTGCCATAAGACAGGGTGGAAATTATAATTCACCCCTCCACTTT
TRBJ2-1 TRBV29-1 TRBD2 - CSVEGLAGGEYNEQFF TGCAGCGTTGAGGGACTAGCGGGGGGGGAATACAATGAGCAGTTCTTC
TRBJ2-6 TRBV5-5 - - CASSKELGANVLTF TGTGCCAGCAGCAAAGAACTGGGGGCCAACGTCCTGACTTTC
TRBJ1-2 TRBV9 TRBD1 - CASSVVPGQGAHGYGYTF TGTGCCAGCAGCGTAGTCCCGGGACAGGGGGCGCATGGCTATGGCTACACCTTC
TRBJ2-2 TRBV5-4 TRBD1 - CASSSGTGGANTGELFF TGTGCCAGCAGCTCAGGAACAGGGGGCGCGAACACCGGGGAGCTGTTTTTT
TRBJ2-5 TRBV2 - - CASLRTGVLQETQYF TGTGCCAGTCTACGGACGGGGGTACTACAAGAGACCCAGTACTTC
TRBJ2-3 TRBV5-1 TRBD2 - CASSPGLAGTDTQYF TGCGCCAGCAGCCCCGGACTAGCGGGGACGGATACGCAGTATTTT
TRBJ1-2 TRBV25-1 TRBD1 - CASSDRQGPNYGYTF TGTGCCAGCAGTGACCGACAGGGACCTAACTATGGCTACACCTTC
TRBJ2-2 TRBV5-1 - - CASRMTEYTGELFF TGCGCCAGCCGAATGACAGAATACACCGGGGAGCTGTTTTTT
TRBJ1-5 TRBV7-2 - - CASSLGGVGQPQHF TGTGCCAGCAGCTTAGGGGGGGTGGGTCAGCCCCAGCATTTT
TRBJ1-1 TRBV10-3 - - CAINTEAFF TGTGCCATAAACACTGAAGCTTTCTTT
TRBJ1-2 TRBV5-4 TRBD1 - CASSLKSMGQGRGYTF TGTGCCAGCAGCTTAAAATCAATGGGACAGGGTAGGGGCTACACCTTC
TRBJ2-3 TRBV6-6 - - CASSRGRTTSTDTQYF TGTGCCAGCAGTCGAGGAAGGACTACAAGCACAGATACGCAGTATTTT
TRBJ2-1 TRBV7-9 - few CASSLGPQGKGGHEQFF TGTGCCAGCAGCTTAGGTCCACAGGGTAAAGGTGGACATGAGCAGTTCTTC
TRBJ1-4 TRBV9 TRBD1 - CASSGPRTGEKLFF TGTGCCAGCAGCGGCCCCAGGACAGGCGAAAAACTGTTTTTT
TRBJ1-2 TRBV6-2/TRBV6-3 - - CASSYPRDDGYTF TGTGCCAGCAGTTACCCGAGGGACGATGGCTACACCTTC
TRBJ1-4 TRBV19 - - CASSIGDILTSKLFF TGTGCCAGTAGTATAGGGGACATCCTGACTTCAAAACTGTTTTTT
TRBJ2-4 TRBV28 - - CASSPPPAKNIQYF TGTGCCAGCAGTCCCCCCCCGGCCAAAAACATTCAGTACTTC
TRBJ1-6 TRBV3-1/TRBV3-2 TRBD1 once CASSQGQGRTNSPLHF TGTGCCAGCAGCCAAGGACAGGGCAGGACTAATTCACCCCTCCACTTT
TRBJ2-6 TRBV5-1 - few CASSLGGSGANVLTF TGCGCCAGCAGCTTGGGGGGCTCTGGGGCCAACGTCCTGACTTTC
TRBJ2-3 TRBV5-1 TRBD1 - CASSLGSWLGGRTDTQYF TGCGCCAGCAGCTTGGGGTCATGGTTAGGGGGCCGCACAGATACGCAGTATTTT
TRBJ2-3 TRBV24-1 TRBD1 - CATWGTGKQYF TGTGCCACCTGGGGGACAGGGAAGCAGTATTTT
TRBJ2-2 TRBV18 TRBD1 - CASSSQGRTGELFF TGTGCCAGCTCATCACAGGGGAGAACCGGGGAGCTGTTTTTT
TRBJ1-5 TRBV19 - - CASSIVKNQPQHF TGTGCCAGTAGTATAGTCAAGAATCAGCCCCAGCATTTT
TRBJ1-1 TRBV15 TRBD1 once CATREGQAEAFF TGTGCCACCAGAGAGGGACAGGCTGAAGCTTTCTTT